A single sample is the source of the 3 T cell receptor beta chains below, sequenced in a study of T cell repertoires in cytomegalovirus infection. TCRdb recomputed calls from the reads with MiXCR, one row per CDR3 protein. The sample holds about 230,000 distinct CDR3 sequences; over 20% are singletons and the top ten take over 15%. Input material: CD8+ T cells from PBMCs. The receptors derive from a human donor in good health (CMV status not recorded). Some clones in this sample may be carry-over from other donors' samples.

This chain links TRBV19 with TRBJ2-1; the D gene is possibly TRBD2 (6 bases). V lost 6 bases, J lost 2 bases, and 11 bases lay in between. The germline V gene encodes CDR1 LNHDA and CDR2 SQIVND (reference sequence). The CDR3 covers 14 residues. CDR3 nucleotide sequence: TGTGCCAGTAGAGTTAGCGGACCCTACAATGAGCAGTTCTTC. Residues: CASRVSGPYNEQFF.

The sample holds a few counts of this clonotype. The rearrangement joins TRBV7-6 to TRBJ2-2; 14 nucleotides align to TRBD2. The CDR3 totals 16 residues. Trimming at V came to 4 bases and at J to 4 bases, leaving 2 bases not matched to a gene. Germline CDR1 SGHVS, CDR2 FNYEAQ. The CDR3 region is CASSWGLAGVTGELFF. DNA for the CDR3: TGTGCCAGCAGCTGGGGACTAGCGGGAGTCACCGGGGAGCTGTTTTTT.

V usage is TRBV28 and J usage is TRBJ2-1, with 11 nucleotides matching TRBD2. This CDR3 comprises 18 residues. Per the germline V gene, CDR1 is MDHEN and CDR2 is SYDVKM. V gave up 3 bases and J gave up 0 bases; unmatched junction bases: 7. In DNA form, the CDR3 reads TGTGCCAGCAGTTTCCTTCCACTAGCGGGGGTCTCCTACAATGAGCAGTTCTTC. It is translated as CASSFLPLAGVSYNEQFF.